This T cell receptor beta chain came from a study of blood T cell repertoires in COVID-19. Assay: immunoSEQ multiplex PCR; the TCRdb copy retains only in-frame clones and omits some. Here the sample spans 46,000 or so clones, roughly 90% being singletons. Trimming removed 5 bases from V and 5 bases from J, with 12 bases in between. Germline V gives CDR1 SGHTA, CDR2 FQGNSA. This CDR3 is built from 13 residues. The clonotype originates from a man between 65 and 85 years old with active COVID-19. The sample taken for sequencing was peripheral blood. V is TRBV7-2 and J is TRBJ1-1, with D tentatively TRBD1 (6 bases). The CDR3 here is CASSRQVLTEAFF. CDR3 nucleotides: TGTGCCAGCAGCCGACAGGTTCTGACTGAAGCTTTCTTT.